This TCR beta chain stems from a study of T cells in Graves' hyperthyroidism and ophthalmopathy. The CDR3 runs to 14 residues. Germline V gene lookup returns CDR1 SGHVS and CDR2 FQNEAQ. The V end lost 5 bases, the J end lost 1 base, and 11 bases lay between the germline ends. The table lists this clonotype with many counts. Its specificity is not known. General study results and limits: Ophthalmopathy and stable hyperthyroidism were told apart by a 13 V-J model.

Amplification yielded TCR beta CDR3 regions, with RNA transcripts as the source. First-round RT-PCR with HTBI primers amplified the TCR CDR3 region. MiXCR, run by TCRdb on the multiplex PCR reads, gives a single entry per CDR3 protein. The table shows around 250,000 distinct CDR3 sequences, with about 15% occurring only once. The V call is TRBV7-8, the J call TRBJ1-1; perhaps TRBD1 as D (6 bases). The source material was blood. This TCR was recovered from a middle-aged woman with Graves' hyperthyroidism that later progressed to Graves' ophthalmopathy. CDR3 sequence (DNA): TGTGCCAGCAGCCCGGGACAAAAGAACACTGAAGCTTTCTTT. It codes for CASSPGQKNTEAFF.